Here is one T cell receptor beta chain with its context. Its antigen is unknown. The sample comes from a study of siplizumab effects on memory and regulatory T cells. In germline, CDR1 is MDHEN, CDR2 SYDVKM. The CDR3 has 15 amino acids. Trimming removed 6 bases from V and 0 bases from J; junction bases left unmatched: 2. Some clones are missing from TCRdb's copy, which holds only in-frame ones; the method was immunoSEQ multiplex PCR. The table has 100,000 or so clones, roughly 91% seen once; the top ten hold about 12%. Study-wide results and limits: Confirmatory evidence of suppressive function in proliferating siplizumab-culture Tregs was not obtained. Under siplizumab, alloreactive sequences traced to unstimulated CD4+ memory cells were significantly reduced. Poor capture below about 10^-5 frequency left most alloreactive clones unmapped to unstimulated subsets. Naive-or-memory phenotypes were unassignable for roughly 75-97% of proliferating CD4+ or CD8+ clones.

This TCR was sampled from a human donor in good health. This chain joins TRBV28 and TRBJ2-7; 13 bases are shared with TRBD2. Sequencing was performed on non-Treg CD4+ T cells sorted from blood. For the CDR3, the DNA is TGTGCCAGCAGACGGACTAGCGGGGGCTCCTACGAGCAGTACTTC. This codes for CASRRTSGGSYEQYF.